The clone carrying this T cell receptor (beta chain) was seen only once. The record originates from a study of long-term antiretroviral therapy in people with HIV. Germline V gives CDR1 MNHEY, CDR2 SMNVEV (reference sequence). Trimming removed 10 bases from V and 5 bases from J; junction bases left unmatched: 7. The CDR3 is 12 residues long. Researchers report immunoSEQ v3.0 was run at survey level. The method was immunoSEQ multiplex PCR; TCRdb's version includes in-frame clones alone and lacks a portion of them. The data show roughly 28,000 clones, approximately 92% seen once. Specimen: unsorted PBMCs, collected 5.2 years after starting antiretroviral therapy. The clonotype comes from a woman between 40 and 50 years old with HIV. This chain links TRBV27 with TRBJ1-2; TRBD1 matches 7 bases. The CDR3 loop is CAIWTGRYGYTF. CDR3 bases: TGTGCCATATGGACAGGACGGTATGGCTACACCTTC.